This TCR beta chain was sequenced in a study of spatial heterogeneity in lung cancer. Across the whole study: Mean representation of each unique TCR and UMI combination in the raw reads exceeded 9.5 occurrences. Study findings and constraints: Blood showed ubiquitous tumor TCRs more often at resection than at routine follow-up.

TCRdb re-called the 5' RACE reads with MiXCR, one entry per CDR3 protein. The profile shows some 21,000 distinct CDR3 sequences, approximately 4.5% of them singletons. Time point defined: sample taken at primary tumor resection. The sequenced material consisted of unsorted whole RNA from tumor, nontumor lung or frozen PBMC. Samples were obtained from about 75 donors, all untreated early-stage non-small cell lung cancer patients. CDR3 size: 13 residues. The germline V gene encodes CDR1 LNHDA and CDR2 SQIVND (reference sequence). The V end was cut by 3 bases, the J end by 4 bases, with 7 bases between. This clonotype was recorded many times. What it binds is unknown.

This TCR was recovered from a male donor with early-stage non-small cell lung cancer. The genes are TRBV19 and TRBJ2-1; D is unclear. Sample: PBMCs, taken at surgery. CDR3 DNA: TGTGCCAGTAGTATCGGCGGTTACAATGAGCAGTTCTTC. Encoded protein: CASSIGGYNEQFF.